Listed here are 2 T cell receptor beta chains from one sample, sequenced in a study of regulatory T cells in long-lasting Graves disease. Described time point: persistent/refractory GD, antithyroid drugs over 5 years with positive TRAb. Extracted PBMC RNA gave rise to the TCR library. Construction of the TCR beta libraries employed iRepertoire HTBI primers in conjunction with Arm-PCR of CDR3 regions. TCRdb itself ran the multiplex PCR reads through MiXCR, one entry per CDR3 protein. The sample holds 360,000 or so distinct CDR3 sequences, approximately 23% seen once. The sample here was peripheral blood mononuclear cells (PBMCs), taken when the disease was refractory, from a patient treated with antithyroid drugs. These receptor sequences come from a woman aged 40 to 50 with Graves disease.

This clonotype was seen only a few times. The V and J genes are TRBV6-1 and TRBJ1-1; unclear D gene. Trimming pared 10 bases from V and 0 bases from J, leaving 18 bases between. Per the germline V gene, CDR1 is MNHNS and CDR2 is SASEGT. The CDR3 runs 15 residues. CDR3 sequence (DNA): TGTGCCACCAAAAGCGGGCAGCTTATGAACACTGAAGCTTTCTTT. Translated, it gives CATKSGQLMNTEAFF.

This clonotype has a count of ten or more. This chain links TRBV2 with TRBJ2-4, with D perhaps being TRBD1 or TRBD2 (6 bases each). The germline V gene has CDR1 SNHLY and CDR2 FYNNEI. The CDR3 extends over 17 amino acids. The ends were cut back, 3 bases at V and 0 bases at J, with 15 bases in the middle. The CDR3 nucleotides are TGTGCCAGCAGTGATGGCGGGACACAACTAGCCAAAAACATTCAGTACTTC. This translates into CASSDGGTQLAKNIQYF. The full variable domain, its missing parts supplied by reference TRBV2 and TRBJ2-4, is EPEVTQTPSHQVTQMGQEVILRCVPISNHLYFYWYRQILGQKVEFLVSFYNNEISEKSEIFDDQFSVERPDGSNFTLKIRSTKLEDSAMYFCASSDGGTQLAKNIQYFGAGTRLSVL.